These T cell receptor beta chains were read from a single sample in a study of early T cells in non-severe SARS-CoV-2 infection. Each CDR3 protein gets one entry after TCRdb re-called the 5' RACE reads with MiXCR. This sample yields over 80,000 distinct CDR3 sequences, of which 11% to 15% are seen a single time; around 9.9% belongs to the top ten. The sample was whole blood. These receptors were taken from an adult who was a healthcare worker with PCR-confirmed SARS-CoV-2 infection or an uninfected control (not recorded which). Both conserved end residues are part of each CDR3. D genes are given only for firm matches. The size field is filled for only some rows; it gives once, few, many or a size class.

TRBV29-1	TRBJ2-1	few	.	TGCAGCGCAAGGGACTTCTACAATGAGCAGTTCTTC	CSARDFYNEQFF
TRBV6-5	TRBJ2-7	many	TRBD2	TGTGCCAGCAGTTTAGCGGGGGCGTCCTACGAGCAGTACTTC	CASSLAGASYEQYF
TRBV28	TRBJ1-4	few	.	TGTGCCAGCAGTCTTAGACAGGAGAATGAAAAACTGTTTTTT	CASSLRQENEKLFF
TRBV5-1	TRBJ1-1	few	.	TGCGCCAGCAGCCTAGTCACAGGGACCACTGAAGCTTTCTTT	CASSLVTGTTEAFF
TRBV2	TRBJ1-1	few	.	TGTGCCAGCAGTGCACATACCATGAACACTGAAGCTTTCTTT	CASSAHTMNTEAFF
TRBV28	TRBJ2-7	many	.	TGTGCCAGCACTTCGACCTACGAGCAGTACTTC	CASTSTYEQYF
TRBV7-8	TRBJ2-7	once	TRBD1	TGTGCCACCAGCTTCGACAGGGTCTCCTACGAGCAGTACTTC	CATSFDRVSYEQYF
TRBV28	TRBJ2-3	.	.	TGTGCCAGCAGTTACCGGGGGGCAAGGGATACGCAGTATTTT	CASSYRGARDTQYF
TRBV4-3	TRBJ1-2	.	.	TGCGCCAGCAGCCAAGATACGGAGGGACTTGGCTACACCTTC	CASSQDTEGLGYTF
TRBV24-1	TRBJ2-3	.	TRBD2	TGTGCCACCAGTGATTATCGAGCGGGGGGTCCTCACACAGATACGCAGTATTTT	CATSDYRAGGPHTDTQYF
TRBV7-9	TRBJ2-1	many	TRBD2	TGTGCCAGCAGCTTTCGACTAGCGGCCGGCAATGAGCAGTTCTTC	CASSFRLAAGNEQFF
TRBV7-9	TRBJ2-4	many	.	TGTGCCAGCAGCTTGGTGGGGGACGTGGACATTCAGTACTTC	CASSLVGDVDIQYF
TRBV2	TRBJ2-1	.	TRBD2	TGTGCCAGCAGTGAAAGCGGGGGGGCCTACAATGAGCAGTTCTTC	CASSESGGAYNEQFF
TRBV7-8	TRBJ2-7	many	.	TGTGCCAGCAGCTTAGTACAGGGACCCTCCTACGAGCAGTACTTC	CASSLVQGPSYEQYF
TRBV20-1	TRBJ1-6	few	TRBD1	TGCAGTGCTAGAGCCGGGACAGCCGATTCACCCCTCCACTTT	CSARAGTADSPLHF
TRBV28	TRBJ2-5	.	.	TGTGCCAGCAGTTTGTCCCCTGATAAGGGGACCCAGTACTTC	CASSLSPDKGTQYF
TRBV7-8	TRBJ2-2	many	.	TGTGCCAGCAGCCCATGGATGGGGCCGAACACCGGGGAGCTGTTTTTT	CASSPWMGPNTGELFF
TRBV3-1	TRBJ2-5	.	.	TGTGCCAGCAGCCAAGATGGGCGGTACCAAGAGACCCAGTACTTC	CASSQDGRYQETQYF
TRBV3-1	TRBJ1-3	.	.	TGTGCCAGCAGCCAAGACCGGGGAAACACCATATATTTT	CASSQDRGNTIYF
TRBV12-3/TRBV12-4	TRBJ1-1	once	.	TGTGCCAGCAGTTATTCGGGGGCGAGGGCTGAAGCTTTCTTT	CASSYSGARAEAFF
TRBV5-4	TRBJ2-1	few	.	TGTGCCAGCAGCCCGAGATCCAGCAATGAGCAGTTCTTC	CASSPRSSNEQFF
TRBV12-3/TRBV12-4	TRBJ1-5	few	.	TGTGCCAGCGGGGAGACGGGGGGACCATATAGCAATCAGCCCCAGCATTTT	CASGETGGPYSNQPQHF
TRBV2	TRBJ2-7	many	.	TGTGCCAGCGTGAACCCGGGCGGGGCCGCGATCTACGAGCAGTACTTC	CASVNPGGAAIYEQYF
TRBV3-1	TRBJ1-5	many	.	TGTGCCAGCAGCCAAGATCCCGGCTTAGTCAATCAGCCCCAGCATTTT	CASSQDPGLVNQPQHF
TRBV5-5	TRBJ1-2	.	TRBD1	TGTGCCAGCAGCGGACAGGGTATGATCTATGGCTACACCTTC	CASSGQGMIYGYTF
TRBV28	TRBJ1-2	.	TRBD1	TGTGCCAGTCGGGACAGGGCCCATGGCTACACCTTC	CASRDRAHGYTF
TRBV29-1	TRBJ2-3	many	.	TGCAGCTCAGGGGGGGCAGCAATCACAGATACGCAGTATTTT	CSSGGAAITDTQYF
TRBV7-2	TRBJ1-3	.	.	TGTGCCAGCAGCTTAGTGGCCGGGGGCGCGGGAGGAAACACCATATATTTT	CASSLVAGGAGGNTIYF
TRBV6-6	TRBJ1-6	few	.	TGTGCCAGCAGTTACCAGGGGACGACGGTGGGTAATTCACCCCTCCACTTT	CASSYQGTTVGNSPLHF
TRBV11-2	TRBJ1-6	.	.	TGTGCCAGCAGCGCACGGGAATCCAAAGGTTCACCCCTCCACTTT	CASSARESKGSPLHF
TRBV6-2/TRBV6-3	TRBJ1-1	few	.	TGTGCCAGCAGCCGGGGGACCCCGAACACTGAAGCTTTCTTT	CASSRGTPNTEAFF
TRBV18	TRBJ1-2	many	TRBD1	TGTGCCAGCTCACCGTCCGGACAGGGCGTGCCTGGCTACACCTTC	CASSPSGQGVPGYTF
TRBV20-1	TRBJ2-4	few	.	TGCAGTGCTAGAAGATTCCTAGCCAAAAACATTCAGTACTTC	CSARRFLAKNIQYF
TRBV11-2	TRBJ2-1	few	.	TGTGCCAGCAGCCCCAGAGGACCGAAGCAGTTCTTC	CASSPRGPKQFF